Listed below are T cell receptor beta chains from one sample, sequenced in a study of early T cells in non-severe SARS-CoV-2 infection. TCRdb reprocessed the 5' RACE reads via MiXCR and lists one record per CDR3 protein. This table has roughly 29,000 distinct CDR3 sequences, less than 6.5% appearing once. The source material was whole blood, sampled at baseline. Receptor source: an adult who was a healthcare worker with PCR-confirmed SARS-CoV-2 infection or an uninfected control (not recorded which). The CDR3 runs from the conserved cysteine through the conserved F or W. The D gene is left open where the match is weak. Where a row states a size, it is once, few, many or the class of an expanded clone; other rows omit it.

TRBV6-1	many	TRBJ2-4	NA	CASSPRDATRAKNIQYF	TGTGCCAGCAGTCCTCGAGACGCAACTCGGGCCAAAAACATTCAGTACTTC
TRBV7-3	NA	TRBJ1-1	NA	CASSPGLNTEAFF	TGTGCCAGCAGCCCGGGATTGAACACTGAAGCTTTCTTT
TRBV7-9	NA	TRBJ2-1	TRBD2	CASSQTSGSYNEQFF	TGTGCCAGCAGCCAAACTAGCGGGAGTTACAATGAGCAGTTCTTC
TRBV18	many	TRBJ2-1	TRBD2	CASSRAGGLLEQFF	TGTGCCAGCTCACGGGCGGGGGGCCTTCTGGAGCAGTTCTTC
TRBV18	many	TRBJ1-1	NA	CASSPRRANTEAFF	TGTGCCAGCTCACCACGGAGAGCGAACACTGAAGCTTTCTTT
TRBV6-6	many	TRBJ2-7	TRBD1	CASTGRDRGYEQYF	TGTGCCAGCACCGGAAGGGACAGGGGTTACGAGCAGTACTTC
TRBV4-3	medium-sized	TRBJ2-1	NA	CASSRTGYNEQFF	TGCGCCAGCAGCCGCACAGGGTACAATGAGCAGTTCTTC
TRBV18	NA	TRBJ2-1	NA	CASSSPGTAYNEQFF	TGTGCCAGCTCATCGCCCGGGACCGCATACAATGAGCAGTTCTTC
TRBV6-1	many	TRBJ1-5	NA	CASNQQGVGQPQHF	TGTGCCAGCAACCAACAGGGCGTCGGGCAGCCCCAGCATTTT
TRBV20-1	many	TRBJ1-4	NA	CSASDQAQNEKLFF	TGCAGTGCCTCTGACCAGGCACAAAATGAAAAACTGTTTTTT
TRBV6-6	many	TRBJ2-2	NA	CASSRTGTGELFF	TGTGCCAGCAGTCGAACCGGGACCGGGGAGCTGTTTTTT
TRBV18	many	TRBJ2-5	NA	CASSPNQETQYF	TGTGCCAGCTCACCAAATCAAGAGACCCAGTACTTC
TRBV27	many	TRBJ2-7	NA	CASAWGDTYEQYF	TGTGCCAGCGCTTGGGGGGATACCTACGAGCAGTACTTC
TRBV2	many	TRBJ2-1	NA	CASSDWGASYNEQFF	TGTGCCAGCAGTGACTGGGGGGCTTCCTACAATGAGCAGTTCTTC
TRBV11-2	few	TRBJ2-5	TRBD2	CASSPREDGETQYF	TGTGCCAGCAGCCCCCGGGAGGACGGAGAGACCCAGTACTTC
TRBV5-5	few	TRBJ1-2	NA	CASSSDTYGYTF	TGTGCCAGCAGCTCAGACACCTATGGCTACACCTTC
TRBV5-8	few	TRBJ1-2	NA	CASSSVGAGNNYGYTF	TGTGCCAGCAGCTCCGTGGGGGCAGGGAATAACTATGGCTACACCTTC
TRBV12-3/TRBV12-4	NA	TRBJ1-4	NA	CASQKGGFGEKLFF	TGTGCCAGCCAGAAGGGAGGGTTCGGTGAAAAACTGTTTTTT
TRBV10-2	many	TRBJ2-7	NA	CASSELGGPIPYEQYF	TGCGCCAGCAGTGAATTGGGGGGCCCTATCCCCTACGAGCAGTACTTC
TRBV6-2/TRBV6-3	NA	TRBJ1-5	NA	CASSYLPGAPQHF	TGTGCCAGCAGTTACCTTCCGGGGGCGCCCCAGCATTTT
TRBV6-1	many	TRBJ2-7	TRBD1	CASSHTGGEQYF	TGTGCCAGCAGTCACACAGGGGGCGAGCAGTACTTC
TRBV19	many	TRBJ2-5	NA	CASSMYGLQETQYF	TGTGCCAGTAGTATGTACGGCTTGCAAGAGACCCAGTACTTC
TRBV2	many	TRBJ1-5	NA	CASRLGGQPQHF	TGTGCCAGCAGACTAGGGGGGCAGCCCCAGCATTTT
TRBV19	many	TRBJ2-1	TRBD2	CASSSPGASGLNEQFF	TGTGCCAGTAGTAGTCCTGGGGCTAGCGGACTCAATGAGCAGTTCTTC
TRBV29-1	NA	TRBJ2-7	TRBD1	CSVTGTGTYEQYF	TGCAGCGTTACCGGGACAGGCACCTACGAGCAGTACTTC
TRBV7-2	many	TRBJ1-4	NA	CASSRGLNEKLFF	TGTGCCAGCAGCAGGGGCTTAAATGAAAAACTGTTTTTT
TRBV11-2	many	TRBJ2-7	NA	CASSGGGEQYF	TGTGCCAGCAGCGGAGGAGGCGAGCAGTACTTC
TRBV7-9	many	TRBJ2-5	NA	CASSSQETQYF	TGTGCCAGCAGCTCCCAAGAGACCCAGTACTTC
TRBV7-6	many	TRBJ2-3	NA	CASSLSPTDTQYF	TGTGCCAGCAGCTTGTCGCCCACAGATACGCAGTATTTT
TRBV5-1	few	TRBJ1-1	NA	CASSLWTAMNTEAFF	TGCGCCAGCAGCTTATGGACAGCCATGAACACTGAAGCTTTCTTT
TRBV4-1	many	TRBJ2-7	NA	CASSLFSGGTYEQYF	TGCGCCAGCAGTCTCTTCAGCGGAGGGACCTACGAGCAGTACTTC
TRBV5-1	many	TRBJ2-3	TRBD2	CASSLPAGDSDTQYF	TGCGCCAGCAGCTTACCAGCGGGGGACTCAGATACGCAGTATTTT
TRBV2	NA	TRBJ2-3	NA	CASSTSQGLQYF	TGTGCCAGCAGTACGAGCCAGGGACTTCAGTATTTT
TRBV20-1	many	TRBJ1-1	TRBD1	CSASVQGAGTEAFF	TGCAGTGCTAGTGTTCAGGGGGCTGGCACTGAAGCTTTCTTT
TRBV27	NA	TRBJ1-5	TRBD1	CASSLTGTASNQPQHF	TGTGCCAGCAGTTTGACGGGGACAGCTAGCAATCAGCCCCAGCATTTT
TRBV28	few	TRBJ2-3	NA	CASSLNGEGTDTQYF	TGTGCCAGCAGTTTAAATGGTGAGGGGACAGATACGCAGTATTTT
TRBV7-9	many	TRBJ1-4	TRBD1	CASSMRQGMGEKLFF	TGTGCCAGCAGCATGAGACAGGGGATGGGTGAAAAACTGTTTTTT
TRBV28	many	TRBJ1-5	NA	CASSFLGKPQHF	TGTGCCAGCAGTTTCCTGGGAAAGCCCCAGCATTTT
TRBV18	few	TRBJ2-2	NA	CASSEQSSKNTGELFF	TGTGCCAGCTCCGAGCAGAGCTCGAAGAACACCGGGGAGCTGTTTTTT
TRBV7-2	many	TRBJ2-1	TRBD2	CASSFTSGRLNEQFF	TGTGCCAGCAGCTTCACTAGCGGGAGATTAAATGAGCAGTTCTTC
TRBV2	NA	TRBJ2-2	TRBD1	CASSPGQGAWDTGELSF	TGTGCCAGCAGCCCGGGACAGGGGGCATGGGACACCGGGGAGCTGTCTTTT
TRBV18	many	TRBJ2-3	NA	CASSPPASTDTQYF	TGTGCCAGCTCACCACCGGCTAGCACAGATACGCAGTATTTT
TRBV4-1	NA	TRBJ2-1	TRBD2	CASSQVRLAIYNEQFF	TGCGCCAGCAGCCAAGTGCGACTAGCGATCTACAATGAGCAGTTCTTC
TRBV18	NA	TRBJ2-7	TRBD1	CASSPQGGGYEQYF	TGTGCCAGCTCTCCTCAAGGGGGCGGGTACGAGCAGTACTTC
TRBV30	many	TRBJ1-1	NA	CAWDRQGRTEAFF	TGTGCCTGGGATCGCCAGGGCCGGACTGAAGCTTTCTTT
TRBV7-9	many	TRBJ2-1	TRBD2	CASRPTTSGRRNEQFF	TGTGCCAGCAGACCAACTACTAGCGGGAGGAGGAATGAGCAGTTCTTC
TRBV3-1	many	TRBJ2-2	NA	CASTDTGELFF	TGTGCCAGCACCGATACCGGGGAGCTGTTTTTT
TRBV6-1	NA	TRBJ2-7	NA	CASTDRGLEQYF	TGTGCCAGCACCGACCGGGGCCTGGAGCAGTACTTC
TRBV19	many	TRBJ2-2	TRBD2	CASRGLAGEIGELFF	TGTGCCAGTAGGGGACTAGCGGGAGAGATCGGGGAGCTGTTTTTT
TRBV7-9	many	TRBJ1-1	NA	CASSLTGGTEAFF	TGTGCCAGCAGCTTAACGGGGGGCACTGAAGCTTTCTTT
TRBV11-2	many	TRBJ2-7	NA	CASSFINQEQYF	TGTGCCAGCAGCTTCATCAACCAGGAGCAGTACTTC
TRBV29-1	many	TRBJ2-7	NA	CSVDRVSNSYEQYF	TGCAGCGTGGACCGGGTCTCTAACTCCTACGAGCAGTACTTC
TRBV12-3/TRBV12-4	many	TRBJ1-1	TRBD1	CASSHRDRDNTEAFF	TGTGCCAGCAGTCACCGGGACAGGGACAACACTGAAGCTTTCTTT
TRBV7-2	many	TRBJ2-7	NA	CASNPGGRRSYEQYF	TGTGCCAGTAATCCCGGGGGACGCCGATCCTACGAGCAGTACTTC
TRBV6-1	many	TRBJ1-5	NA	CASSEVRGEGRPQHF	TGTGCCAGCAGTGAAGTAAGGGGGGAGGGGAGGCCCCAGCATTTT
TRBV21-1	few	TRBJ2-1	NA	CASSQEAGMGHNEQFF	TGTGCCAGCAGCCAAGAGGCTGGAATGGGGCACAATGAGCAGTTCTTC
TRBV28	many	TRBJ2-7	NA	CASSPSPLEQYF	TGTGCCAGCAGTCCCAGCCCCCTCGAGCAGTACTTC
TRBV15	many	TRBJ2-7	TRBD2	CATSRTTGTSGHYEQYF	TGTGCCACCAGCAGAACCACCGGGACTAGCGGCCACTACGAGCAGTACTTC
TRBV29-1	NA	TRBJ1-1	NA	CSVDYPGVNTEAFF	TGCAGCGTTGACTACCCAGGGGTGAACACTGAAGCTTTCTTT
TRBV7-6	many	TRBJ2-3	NA	CASSTPQGRADTQYF	TGTGCCAGCAGCACCCCACAGGGCCGGGCAGATACGCAGTATTTT